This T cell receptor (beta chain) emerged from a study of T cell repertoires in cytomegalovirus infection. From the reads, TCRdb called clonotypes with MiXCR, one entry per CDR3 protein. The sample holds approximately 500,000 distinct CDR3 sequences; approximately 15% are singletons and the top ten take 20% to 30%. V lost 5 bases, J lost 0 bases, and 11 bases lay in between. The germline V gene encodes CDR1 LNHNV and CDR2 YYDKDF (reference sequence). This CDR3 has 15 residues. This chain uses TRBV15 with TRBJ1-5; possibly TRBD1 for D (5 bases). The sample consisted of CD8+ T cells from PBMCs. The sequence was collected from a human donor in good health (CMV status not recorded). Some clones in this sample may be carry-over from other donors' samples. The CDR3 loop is CATSGASYSNQPQHF. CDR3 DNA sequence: TGTGCCACCAGCGGGGCCTCTTATAGCAATCAGCCCCAGCATTTT.